This TCR beta chain was found in a study of blood T cell repertoires in COVID-19. Study details: The United States, Italy and Spain supplied acute and convalescent COVID-19 samples. T cells, B-cell-depleted T cells, or PBMCs supplied cDNA or gDNA.

Here immunoSEQ multiplex PCR was the method, and the copy in TCRdb shows in-frame clones only, minus some. The sample has roughly 220,000 clones, 86% seen once. Germline assignment: CDR1 SGHRS and CDR2 YFSETQ. V lost 5 bases, J lost 2 bases, and 4 bases stayed unmatched. The CDR3 has 16 amino acids. The V call is TRBV5-1, the J call TRBJ2-3; 14 bases match TRBD2. The sequenced sample was peripheral blood. The TCR comes from a woman in her forties or fifties with COVID-19, enrolled during active disease. The CDR3 coding sequence is TGCGCCAGCAGTCGGACTAGCGGGGGGAACACAGATACGCAGTATTTT. It translates to CASSRTSGGNTDTQYF.